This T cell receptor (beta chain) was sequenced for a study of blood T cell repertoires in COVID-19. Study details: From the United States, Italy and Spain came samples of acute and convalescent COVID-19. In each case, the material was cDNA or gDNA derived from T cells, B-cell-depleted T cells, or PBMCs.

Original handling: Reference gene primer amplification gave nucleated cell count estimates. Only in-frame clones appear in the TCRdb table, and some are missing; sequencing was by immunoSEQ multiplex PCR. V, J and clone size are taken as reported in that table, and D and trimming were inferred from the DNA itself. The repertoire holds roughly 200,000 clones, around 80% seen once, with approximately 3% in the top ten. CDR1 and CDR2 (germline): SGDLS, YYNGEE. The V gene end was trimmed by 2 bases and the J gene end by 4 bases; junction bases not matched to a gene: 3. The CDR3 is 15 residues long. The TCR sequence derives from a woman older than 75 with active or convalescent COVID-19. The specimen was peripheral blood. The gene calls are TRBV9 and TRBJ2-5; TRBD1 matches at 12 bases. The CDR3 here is CASSVGTGGLETQYF. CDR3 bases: TGTGCCAGCAGCGTGGGGACAGGGGGCCTAGAGACCCAGTACTTC.